This T cell receptor beta chain was identified during a study of identical twins. Findings and limits, study-wide: Invariant cells of the MAIT and iNKT types might have partly distorted the zero-insertion analyses.

Note on this clonotype: Its antigen is unidentified.

Template switching added a universal primer site, and cDNA bore unique molecular identifiers. TCRdb re-called the 5' RACE reads with MiXCR, one entry per CDR3 protein. The sample yields approximately 220,000 distinct CDR3 sequences, around 6.8% seen once. CDR3 size: 14 residues. Germline values: CDR1 MNHEY, CDR2 SVGEGT. V trimming: 4 bases; J trimming: 7 bases; junction bases outside the gene matches: 5. These data were also reused for a study on yellow fever vaccine responses in identical twins.

The chain is built from TRBV6-2 or TRBV6-3 and TRBJ2-1; 9 positions agree with TRBD1. Source material: memory (CD45RO+) T cells sorted from blood. The source is a woman between 18 and 29 years old in good health. The CDR3 loop is CASSWTGERNEQFF. CDR3 coding DNA: TGTGCCAGCAGTTGGACAGGGGAGAGGAATGAGCAGTTCTTC.